A single sample gave rise to the 7 T cell receptor beta chains below, sequenced in a study of blood T cell repertoires in COVID-19. Assay used: immunoSEQ multiplex PCR; TCRdb lists only in-frame clones, some missing. Among 210,000 or so clones listed, about 90% were seen once. The sequenced sample consisted of peripheral blood. Receptors were obtained from a man younger than 40 with COVID-19, enrolled during active disease.

This chain connects TRBV6-5 to TRBJ1-1; tentative D call: TRBD1 (5 bases). Trimming cost V 4 bases and J 4 bases, with 7 bases left between them. The CDR3 sequence is 12 residues long. Looked up from germline, CDR1 is MNHEY and CDR2 is SVGAGI. The CDR3: CASSSRGTEAFF. DNA of the CDR3: TGTGCCAGCAGTTCAAGGGGCACTGAAGCTTTCTTT.

The chain combines TRBV5-5 with TRBJ1-2, with TRBD1 identical over 7 bases. The CDR3 runs 15 residues. The V segment lost 0 bases and the J segment 0 bases; nucleotides outside the gene matches: 2. The germline gives CDR1 SGHKS, CDR2 YYEKEE (reference sequence). The CDR3 reads CASSLEGTANYGYTF. CDR3 DNA: TGTGCCAGCAGCTTGGAAGGGACAGCTAACTATGGCTACACCTTC.

The chain carries TRBV4-2 and TRBJ1-1; D is possibly TRBD1 (5 bases). The germline V gene encodes CDR1 LGHNA and CDR2 YNFKEQ. Between the trimmed V and J ends, which lost 4 bases and 0 bases, there was a span of 9 bases. The CDR3 totals 14 residues. CDR3 protein: CASSRGLVNTEAFF. Here the CDR3 DNA reads TGTGCCAGCAGCCGGGGACTGGTGAACACTGAAGCTTTCTTT.

The V call is TRBV12-3 or TRBV12-4, the J call TRBJ1-3; D remains ambiguous. V was cut by 3 bases and J by 4 bases, with 7 bases left in between. The CDR3 contains 13 residues. CDR3 DNA: TGTGCCAGCAGTTTCTTTGTGGGAAACACCATATATTTT. Amino acids: CASSFFVGNTIYF.

The CDR3 spells CASSYSSGGGTGELFF. The CDR3 coding sequence is TGTGCCAGCAGTTACTCTAGCGGGGGGGGCACCGGGGAGCTGTTTTTT. The chain links TRBV6-5 to TRBJ2-2, with TRBD2 matching over 11 bases. Per germline, CDR1 MNHEY and CDR2 SVGAGI. V lost 0 bases to trimming and J lost 4 bases; unmatched junction nucleotides: 1. The CDR3 covers 16 residues.

The rearrangement links TRBV7-9 to TRBJ2-3; 9 bases agree with TRBD2. Unmatched junction bases numbered 1, after V lost 1 base and J lost 2 bases. The CDR3 length is 15 residues. Germline loops: CDR1 SEHNR, CDR2 FQNEAQ (reference sequence). CDR3 nucleotide sequence: TGTGCCAGCAGCTTAGGACTAGCGGACACAGATACGCAGTATTTT. This sequence encodes CASSLGLADTDTQYF.

The gene calls are TRBV5-1 and TRBJ1-2; D is possibly TRBD1 (6 bases). Germline loops: CDR1 SGHRS, CDR2 YFSETQ. V was cut by 0 bases and J by 8 bases, with 17 bases left in between. The CDR3 is 15 amino acids. This CDR3 reads CASSLGQGRIVGYTF. For the CDR3, the DNA is TGCGCCAGCAGCTTGGGGCAGGGGCGGATAGTAGGCTACACCTTC. The full variable domain, with the rest looked up from reference TRBV5-1 and TRBJ1-2, is KAGVTQTPRYLIKTRGQQVTLSCSPISGHRSVSWYQQTPGQGLQFLFEYFSETQRNKGNFPGRFSGRQFSNSRSEMNVSTLELGDSALYLCASSLGQGRIVGYTFGSGTRLTVV.